Following are 20 T cell receptor beta chains from one sample sequenced in a study of T cells in Graves' hyperthyroidism and ophthalmopathy. Researchers amplified the TCR beta CDR3 regions from RNA transcripts. Researchers ran a first-round RT-PCR on the TCR CDR3 using the HTBI primer set. Via MiXCR, TCRdb re-called the multiplex PCR reads, giving one row per CDR3 protein. Of some 550,000 distinct CDR3 sequences in the sample, about 16% are singletons; the top ten hold less than 3.5%. The sequenced material came from blood. The source is a woman between 35 and 50 years old with Graves' ophthalmopathy.

V is TRBV20-1 and J is TRBJ2-1; D possibly corresponds to TRBD1 (5 bases). V shed 2 bases and J shed 0 bases, with 11 bases lying between them. CDR1 and CDR2 from the germline V gene are DFQATT and SNEGSKA (reference sequence). The CDR3 runs to 15 residues. CDR3 sequence reads: CSARSGSNSYNEQFF. The CDR3 nucleotides read TGCAGTGCTAGATCAGGGTCTAACTCCTACAATGAGCAGTTCTTC.

In this sample, this clonotype turned up a few times. V gene TRBV7-9 combines with J gene TRBJ2-1; D gene unclear. V lost 1 base, J lost 9 bases, and 10 bases lay in between. The CDR3 covers 13 residues. From germline, CDR1 is SEHNR and CDR2 FQNEAQ (reference sequence). The CDR3, as DNA: TGTGCCAGCAGCTTAGGGCAGTACCGTGAGCAGTTCTTC. Translated: CASSLGQYREQFF. Filled out from reference TRBV7-9 and TRBJ2-1, the complete variable domain reads DTGVSQNPRHKITKRGQNVTFRCDPISEHNRLYWYRQTLGQGPEFLTYFQNEAQLEKSRLLSDRFSAERPKGSFSTLEIQRTEQGDSAMYLCASSLGQYREQFFGPGTRLTVL.

This chain connects TRBV30 to TRBJ2-2; a weak D match, TRBD1 (6 bases). Deletions cut 6 bases from V and 0 bases from J, with 11 bases between. The CDR3 consists of 14 residues. Germline CDR1 and CDR2: GTSNPN and SVGIG (reference sequence). The CDR3 DNA reads TGTGCCTGTGGGGGCAGATCGAACACCGGGGAGCTGTTTTTT. It yields the protein CACGGRSNTGELFF.

There are a few counts of this clonotype. The chain uses TRBV9 and TRBJ2-7, with a possible D match to TRBD2 (5 bases). Trimming stripped 3 bases from V and 5 bases from J, with 12 bases between. The V gene's germline CDR1 is SGDLS and CDR2 YYNGEE. The CDR3 has 13 amino acids. CDR3 nucleotides: TGTGCCAGCAGCGACCAAATCGGGAACGAGCAGTACTTC. Protein sequence: CASSDQIGNEQYF.

The chain combines TRBV3-1 with TRBJ1-3; D is unresolved. This CDR3 comprises 14 residues. V was shortened by 4 bases and J by 3 bases, with 10 bases between the two germline ends. The germline CDR1 and CDR2 sequences are LGHDT and YNNKEL (reference sequence). The CDR3, as DNA: TGTGCCAGCAGCCTCCCCCACAGTGGAAACACCATATATTTT. Translating it yields CASSLPHSGNTIYF.

This clonotype showed up many times. The J gene is TRBJ2-5, the V gene TRBV2; the D is unclear. Per germline, CDR1 SNHLY and CDR2 FYNNEI. The CDR3 is 13 residues long. Trimming pared 1 base from V and 3 bases from J, leaving 6 bases between. CDR3: CASSEVVEETQYF. For the CDR3, the DNA is TGTGCCAGCAGTGAAGTCGTGGAAGAGACCCAGTACTTC. The full variable domain, with the rest looked up from reference TRBV2 and TRBJ2-5, is EPEVTQTPSHQVTQMGQEVILRCVPISNHLYFYWYRQILGQKVEFLVSFYNNEISEKSEIFDDQFSVERPDGSNFTLKIRSTKLEDSAMYFCASSEVVEETQYFGPGTRLLVL.

At least ten counts were recorded for this clonotype. The chain carries TRBV7-9 and TRBJ2-5; D is ambiguous. Trimming removed 2 bases at V and 4 bases at J, with 11 bases between. Per the germline V gene, CDR1 is SEHNR and CDR2 is FQNEAQ (reference sequence). The CDR3 covers 14 residues. CDR3 bases: TGTGCCAGCAGCTTAATCGGTTTAACAGAGACCCAGTACTTC. Its protein is CASSLIGLTETQYF.

This chain links TRBV3-1 with TRBJ2-1, with 11 bases matching TRBD2. The CDR3 has 17 amino acids. V lost 1 base and J lost 4; bases outside the gene matches: 6. Germline V CDR1 and CDR2: LGHDT, YNNKEL (reference sequence). The CDR3 DNA sequence: TGTGCCAGCAGCCAAGCTAGCGGGGGGCTCTGGTACAATGAGCAGTTCTTC. Its protein is CASSQASGGLWYNEQFF.

This clonotype was found a few times. This sequence joins TRBV6-2 or TRBV6-3 and TRBJ2-1; 14 positions agree with TRBD2. Losses at the gene ends were 2 bases for V and 13 bases for J; bases not matched to a gene: 4. Germline V CDR1 and CDR2: MNHEY, SVGEGT. The CDR3 consists of 14 residues. The CDR3 is CASSYPGLAGGQFF. The CDR3 nucleotides are TGTGCCAGCAGTTACCCCGGACTAGCGGGAGGTCAGTTCTTC.

This clonotype was observed at least ten times. The chain has TRBV12-3 or TRBV12-4 and TRBJ1-2, with 7 bases identical to TRBD1. Trimming removed 5 bases from V and 3 bases from J; junction bases left unmatched: 9. CDR3 length: 15 amino acids. The CDR3, as DNA: TGTGCCAGCAGTGGTTCAGGGGGGCTGGACTATGGCTACACCTTC. It translates to CASSGSGGLDYGYTF.

This clonotype was seen repeatedly, ten times or more. V is TRBV20-1 and J is TRBJ2-7; D is unresolved. V was cut by 5 bases and J by 5 bases, with 16 bases left in between. The length of the CDR3 is 13 residues. Germline V gene sequence: CDR1 DFQATT, CDR2 SNEGSKA (reference sequence). The CDR3 here is CSAPFLGSNEQYF. The CDR3, as DNA: TGCAGTGCTCCGTTTCTGGGAAGTAACGAGCAGTACTTC.

Ten or more counts support this clonotype. V gene TRBV3-1 combines with J gene TRBJ2-7; a weak D match, TRBD1 (5 bases). The CDR3 extends over 13 amino acids. Germline lookup yields CDR1 LGHDT and CDR2 YNNKEL (reference sequence). With 0 bases removed from V and 6 bases from J, the gap between germline ends came to 9 bases. The CDR3 nucleotides are TGTGCCAGCAGCCAAGATTCCAGGGTCGAGCAGTACTTC. It specifies CASSQDSRVEQYF.

The J gene is TRBJ2-2, the V gene TRBV6-1; perhaps TRBD1 as D (5 bases). CDR1 is MNHNS and CDR2 is SASEGT in the germline V gene. The CDR3 has 15 residues. V gave up 6 bases and J gave up 5 bases, with 16 bases separating them. CDR3 residues: CASRLGAGPTGELFF. The CDR3 DNA follows: TGTGCCAGCAGATTAGGGGCCGGACCGACCGGGGAGCTGTTTTTT.

The sample holds many counts of this clonotype. The CDR3 here is CASSLAGEVAPRNEQFF. DNA of the CDR3: TGTGCCAGCAGTTTGGCGGGGGAGGTGGCCCCACGAAATGAGCAGTTCTTC. The chain employs TRBV27 and TRBJ2-1, with 7 bases that match TRBD2. With V trimmed by 3 bases and J by 7 bases, 15 bases remained unmatched. CDR3 length: 17 amino acids. CDR1 MNHEY and CDR2 SMNVEV come from the germline V gene (reference sequence).

This clonotype was found many times. J is TRBJ2-7 and V is TRBV5-1, with D possibly being TRBD2 (5 bases). The length of the CDR3 is 14 residues. Germline values: CDR1 SGHRS, CDR2 YFSETQ. With 4 bases removed from V and 5 bases from J, the gap between germline ends came to 16 bases. The CDR3 DNA reads TGCGCCAGCAGCCCCGGGCCTGCGGGCCACGAGCAGTACTTC. This sequence encodes CASSPGPAGHEQYF. The full variable domain, rest sourced from reference TRBV5-1 and TRBJ2-7, is KAGVTQTPRYLIKTRGQQVTLSCSPISGHRSVSWYQQTPGQGLQFLFEYFSETQRNKGNFPGRFSGRQFSNSRSEMNVSTLELGDSALYLCASSPGPAGHEQYFGPGTRLTVT.

In this sample, this clonotype turned up a few times. The gene calls are TRBV12-3 or TRBV12-4 and TRBJ2-1; TRBD1 matches 7 bases. After removal of 6 bases from V and 4 bases from J, the junction contained 9 bases not matched to a gene. CDR3 length: 15 amino acids. As DNA, the CDR3 is TGTGCCAGCAGGGGGACAGCCAGTCATTACAATGAGCAGTTCTTC. Residues: CASRGTASHYNEQFF.

The chain combines TRBV29-1 with TRBJ2-3; 8 bases match TRBD1. Trimming took 7 bases from V and 7 from J; bases not matched to a gene: 10. The CDR3 sequence is 13 residues long. CDR1 is SQVTM, CDR2 ANQGSEA, per germline. CDR3: CSAGQVLTNTQYF. CDR3 coding DNA: TGCAGCGCGGGACAGGTACTTACAAATACGCAGTATTTT.

In this sample, this clonotype turned up many times. This CDR3 is CASSLMWGASEQYF. The CDR3 region has the DNA TGTGCCAGCAGTTTAATGTGGGGGGCGAGCGAGCAGTACTTC. The J gene is TRBJ2-7, the V gene TRBV28, with D perhaps given as TRBD1 or TRBD2 (6 bases each). Germline values: CDR1 MDHEN, CDR2 SYDVKM. The V end lost 2 bases, the J end lost 6 bases, and 14 bases lay between the germline ends. This CDR3 spans 14 amino acids.

V is TRBV29-1 and J is TRBJ2-1; 8 positions agree with TRBD1. Germline V lookup: CDR1 SQVTM, CDR2 ANQGSEA. This CDR3 is 12 amino acids long. The CDR3 here is CTTGGADNEQFF. For the CDR3, the DNA is TGCACCACAGGGGGAGCTGACAATGAGCAGTTCTTC.

The rearrangement joins TRBV3-1 to TRBJ2-5; D perhaps matches TRBD1 (6 bases). The length of the CDR3 is 18 residues. Germline V gene lookup returns CDR1 LGHDT and CDR2 YNNKEL (reference sequence). Between the trimmed V and J ends, which lost 3 bases and 1 base, there was a span of 21 bases. The CDR3 protein is CASSQKGARGPIQETQYF. The CDR3 coding sequence is TGTGCCAGCAGCCAGAAAGGGGCCAGGGGCCCTATCCAAGAGACCCAGTACTTC.